Listed here are 4 T cell receptor beta chains from one sample, sequenced in a study of Tregs in tolerant kidney transplant recipients. Sequencing was performed with immunoSEQ multiplex PCR; in TCRdb, only in-frame clones are kept and a portion is missing. The sample lists roughly 99,000 clones; 80% to 95% were seen once. The specimen was CD4+ T cells from blood, collected before the transplant. All receptors derive from a human donor who received a combined kidney and bone marrow transplant.

V gene TRBV7-2 combines with J gene TRBJ2-2, with 7 positions matching TRBD2. Trimming took 4 bases from V and 2 from J; bases not matched to a gene: 4. This CDR3 spans 15 amino acids. Germline V gene data show CDR1 as SGHTA and CDR2 as FQGNSA. The CDR3: CASSSGLSNTGELFF. The CDR3 nucleotides read TGTGCCAGCAGCTCGGGACTATCCAACACCGGGGAGCTGTTTTTT.

The V and J genes are TRBV14 and TRBJ2-5; D is perhaps TRBD2 (5 bases). The CDR3 spans 15 residues. V lost 1 base, J lost 1 base, and 10 bases lay in between. In germline, CDR1 is SGHDN, CDR2 FVKESK. CDR3 nucleotides: TGTGCCAGCAGCCAAGCCATGGGGAGCCAAGAGACCCAGTACTTC. Amino acid sequence: CASSQAMGSQETQYF.

The chain links TRBV7-2 to TRBJ2-1; TRBD2 matches 8 bases. Trimming cost V 8 bases and J 5 bases; bases outside gene matches: 8. The germline gives CDR1 SGHTA, CDR2 FQGNSA. CDR3 length: 14 amino acids. The CDR3 region is CASDRGGLNNEQFF. Written as DNA, the CDR3 is TGTGCCAGCGACCGGGGGGGCCTCAACAATGAGCAGTTCTTC.

This chain uses TRBV9 with TRBJ1-2, with TRBD1 matching 7 bases. Germline values: CDR1 SGDLS, CDR2 YYNGEE. CDR3 length: 15 residues. With 4 bases clipped from V and 4 bases from J, the junction kept 10 bases outside the gene matches. The chain's CDR3 is CASSLNRQGFYGYTF. The CDR3, as DNA: TGTGCCAGCAGCCTAAACCGACAGGGATTCTATGGCTACACCTTC. The full variable domain, rest sourced from reference TRBV9 and TRBJ1-2, is DSGVTQTPKHLITATGQRVTLRCSPRSGDLSVYWYQQSLDQGLQFLIQYYNGEERAKGNILERFSAQQFPDLHSELNLSSLELGDSALYFCASSLNRQGFYGYTFGSGTRLTVV.